The 5 T cell receptor beta chains given below trace back to one sample, sequenced in a study of T cells after yellow fever vaccination. Via MiXCR, TCRdb re-called the 5' RACE reads, giving one row per CDR3 protein. Among about 510,000 distinct CDR3 sequences, 21% were seen once, and the ten largest hold about 15%. Sequencing was performed on PBMCs, taken approximately 20 days after the first yellow fever vaccination. These receptors all come from a man aged 18 to 29 who received the YFV17D yellow fever vaccine.

This clonotype was seen only a few times. The chain links TRBV7-8 to TRBJ2-5; D is unresolved. This CDR3 is 16 amino acids long. Germline loops: CDR1 SGHVS, CDR2 FQNEAQ. Trimming removed 0 bases at V and 5 bases at J, with 16 bases between. The CDR3, as DNA: TGTGCCAGCAGCTTAGCGGTCTCAACCCCTCACGAGACCCAGTACTTC. This gives the protein CASSLAVSTPHETQYF.

This clonotype has a handful of counts. This chain joins TRBV20-1 and TRBJ2-3; 9 bases line up with TRBD2. From germline, CDR1 is DFQATT and CDR2 SNEGSKA (reference sequence). Germline trimming cut 3 bases from V and 6 bases from J; bases unmatched to any gene: 13. The CDR3 is 16 residues long. DNA of the CDR3: TGCAGTGCTAGGACCCTTTGGCGGGGGGGCCCCGATACGCAGTATTTT. Its translation is CSARTLWRGGPDTQYF.

About this clonotype: Given a much more abundant clone one base away, this may be a read error. The V gene is TRBV19, the J gene TRBJ2-7, with D maybe TRBD2 (6 bases). The germline V gene has CDR1 LNHDA and CDR2 SQIVND (reference sequence). The V end was cut by 1 base, the J end by 2 bases, with 12 bases between. This CDR3 contains 15 residues. In DNA form, the CDR3 reads TGTGCCAGTAGTATAGTCGCGGAGGGCCCCTACGAGCAGTACTTC. It encodes CASSIVAEGPYEQYF.

In its sample, this clonotype was seen once. This chain joins TRBV6-1 and TRBJ1-4; the D gene is possibly TRBD1 (5 bases). The V end was cut by 7 bases, the J end by 9 bases, with 21 bases between. In germline, CDR1 is MNHNS, CDR2 SASEGT. The CDR3 extends over 15 amino acids. The CDR3 spells CASNPGHVSDKKLFF. The CDR3 nucleotides read TGTGCCAGCAACCCCGGACACGTATCTGATAAAAAACTGTTTTTT.

The J gene is TRBJ2-7, the V gene TRBV6-1; possible D gene TRBD1, 6 bases. Trimming cost V 7 bases and J 3 bases, with 19 bases left between them. The CDR3 consists of 15 residues. Germline values: CDR1 MNHNS, CDR2 SASEGT. Here the CDR3 DNA reads TGTGCCAGCAATCCCGGGACACTGCTCTACTACGAGCAGTACTTC. Translating it yields CASNPGTLLYYEQYF.